The 5 T cell receptor beta chains given below trace back to one sample, sequenced in a study of monozygotic twins with inflammatory bowel disease (dated by TCRdb to about 2019). Library preparation employed 5' RACE. TCRdb records Illumina HiSeq 2500 as the sequencer. Based on TCRdb reprocessing of the reads, there is one entry per CDR3 protein sequence, and DNA is missing. The table for this sample records about 380,000 distinct CDR3 sequences. Jointly, the top ten make up around 2.6% of the sample. Sequenced sample: blood. These TCRs come from a human donor with ulcerative colitis or Crohn's disease, or a healthy co-twin of an affected twin (not recorded which).

This sequence joins TRBV4-3 and TRBJ2-5; TCRdb's D call, TRBD2, is unchecked because there is no DNA. The germline V gene has CDR1 LGHNA and CDR2 YSLEER. The CDR3 is 14 amino acids. The chain's CDR3 is CASSQVGREETQYF.

V is TRBV19 and J is TRBJ1-1; TCRdb's D call, TRBD1, is unchecked because there is no DNA. The CDR3 spans 20 residues. Germline CDR1 and CDR2: LNHDA and SQIVND (reference sequence). The CDR3 protein is CASSDDSTPDRVVVNTEAFF.

V and J are TRBV6-1 and TRBJ2-7; as DNA is missing, the TRBD1 call by TCRdb cannot be tested. CDR3 length: 15 residues. The germline V gene has CDR1 MNHNS and CDR2 SASEGT. Here the CDR3 reads CASSPLRGTVGEQYF.

V and J are TRBV5-1 and TRBJ2-5; TCRdb calls TRBD2, which cannot be checked without DNA. CDR3 length: 15 amino acids. From germline, CDR1 is SGHRS and CDR2 YFSETQ. The CDR3 region is CASSSGGGGKETQYF.

The rearrangement uses TRBV12-3 or TRBV12-4 and TRBJ2-1. There are 14 residues in the CDR3. CDR3 amino acids: CASDKAASYNEQFF.